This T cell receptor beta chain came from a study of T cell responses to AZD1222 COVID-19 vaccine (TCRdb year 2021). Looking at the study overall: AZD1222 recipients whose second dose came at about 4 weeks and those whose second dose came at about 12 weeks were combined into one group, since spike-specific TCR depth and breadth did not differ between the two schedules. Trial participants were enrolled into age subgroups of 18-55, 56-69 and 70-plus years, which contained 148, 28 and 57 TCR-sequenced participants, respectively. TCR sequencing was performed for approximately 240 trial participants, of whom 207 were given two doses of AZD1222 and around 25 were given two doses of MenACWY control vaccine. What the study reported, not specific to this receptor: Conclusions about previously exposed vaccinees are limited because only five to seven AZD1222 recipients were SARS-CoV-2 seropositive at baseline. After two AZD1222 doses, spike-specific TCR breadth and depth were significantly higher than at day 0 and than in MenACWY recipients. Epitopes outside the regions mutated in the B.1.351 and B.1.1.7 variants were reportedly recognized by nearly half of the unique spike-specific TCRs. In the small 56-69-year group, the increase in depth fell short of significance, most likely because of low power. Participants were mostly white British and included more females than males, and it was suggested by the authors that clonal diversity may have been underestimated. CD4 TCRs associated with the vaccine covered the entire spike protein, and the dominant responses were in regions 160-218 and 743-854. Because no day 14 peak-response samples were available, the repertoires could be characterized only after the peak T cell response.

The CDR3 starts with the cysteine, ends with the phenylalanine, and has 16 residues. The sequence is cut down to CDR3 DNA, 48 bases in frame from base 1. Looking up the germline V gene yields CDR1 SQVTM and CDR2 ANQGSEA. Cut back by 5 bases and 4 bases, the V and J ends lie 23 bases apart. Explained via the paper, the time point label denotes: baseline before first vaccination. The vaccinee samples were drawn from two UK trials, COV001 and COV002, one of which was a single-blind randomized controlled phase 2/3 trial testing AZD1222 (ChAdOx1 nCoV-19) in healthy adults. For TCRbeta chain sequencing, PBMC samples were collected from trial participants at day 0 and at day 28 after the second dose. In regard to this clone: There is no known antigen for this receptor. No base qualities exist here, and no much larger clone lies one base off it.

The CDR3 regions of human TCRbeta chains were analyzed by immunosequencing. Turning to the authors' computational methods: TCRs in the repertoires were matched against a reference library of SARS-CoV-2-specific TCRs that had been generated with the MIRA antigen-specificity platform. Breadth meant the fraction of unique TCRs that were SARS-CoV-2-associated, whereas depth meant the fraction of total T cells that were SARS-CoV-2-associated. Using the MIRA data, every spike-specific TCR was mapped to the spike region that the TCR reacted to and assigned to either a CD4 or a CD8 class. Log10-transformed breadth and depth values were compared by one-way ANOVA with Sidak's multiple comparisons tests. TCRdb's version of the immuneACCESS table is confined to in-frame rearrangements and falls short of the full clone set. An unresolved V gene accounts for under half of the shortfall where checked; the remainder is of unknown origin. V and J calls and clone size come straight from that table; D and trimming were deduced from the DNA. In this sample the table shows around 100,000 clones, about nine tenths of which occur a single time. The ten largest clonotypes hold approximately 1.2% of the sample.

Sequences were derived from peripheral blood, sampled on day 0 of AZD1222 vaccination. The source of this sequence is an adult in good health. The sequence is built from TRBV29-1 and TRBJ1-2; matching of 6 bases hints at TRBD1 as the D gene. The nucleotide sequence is TGCAGCGTTCTTACCTCGGACGCAGAAGGGGGCTATGGCTACACCTTC. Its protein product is CSVLTSDAEGGYGYTF.